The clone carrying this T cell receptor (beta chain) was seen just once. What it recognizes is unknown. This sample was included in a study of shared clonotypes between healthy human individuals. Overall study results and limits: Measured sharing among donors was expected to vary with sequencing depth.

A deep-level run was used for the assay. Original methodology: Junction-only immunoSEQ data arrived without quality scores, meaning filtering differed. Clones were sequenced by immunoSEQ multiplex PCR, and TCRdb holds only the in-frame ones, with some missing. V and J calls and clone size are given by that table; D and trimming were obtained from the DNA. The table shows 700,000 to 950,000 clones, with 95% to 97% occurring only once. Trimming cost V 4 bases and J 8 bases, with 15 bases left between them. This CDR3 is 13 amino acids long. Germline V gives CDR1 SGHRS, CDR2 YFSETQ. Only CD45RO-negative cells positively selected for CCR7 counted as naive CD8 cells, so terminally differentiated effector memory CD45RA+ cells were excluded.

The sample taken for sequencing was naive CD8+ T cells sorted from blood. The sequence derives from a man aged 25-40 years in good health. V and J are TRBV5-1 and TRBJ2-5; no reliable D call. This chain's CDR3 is CASSLAPKETQYF. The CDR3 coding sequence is TGCGCCAGCAGCCTGGCCCCAAAGGAAACCCAGTACTTC.